This T cell receptor beta chain was identified during a study of cytomegalovirus exposure and HLA in healthy donors. The study, taken as a whole, reports: One cluster of highly shared sequence variants probably arose as a sequencing artifact. A later analysis reportedly found that, within productive TCRs, an Asian-associated ancestry cluster had fewer N-insertions than the mean observed across the approximately 670 donors. No immune exposure information besides CMV serostatus was available. TCR beta chains numbering 150 to 200 were designated cytomegalovirus-associated.

A word on this clone: Antigen specificity is unknown.

Primers: 60 Vbeta forward and 13 Jbeta reverse. TCRdb's copy holds only in-frame clones and misses some; the assay was immunoSEQ multiplex PCR. The sample contains around 40,000 clones, approximately 74% of which appear only once. The germline V and J ends were trimmed by 4 bases and 2 bases, with 11 bases remaining between them. The CDR3 has 14 amino acids. CDR1 is SGHRS, CDR2 YFSETQ, per germline. Sequenced sample: PBMCs. The source of this sequence is a man aged 30 to 45 in good health and CMV-seronegative. V usage is TRBV5-1 and J usage is TRBJ2-3, with D perhaps TRBD2 (5 bases). CDR3 in amino acids: CASSAAGLTDTQYF. CDR3 sequence (DNA): TGCGCCAGCAGCGCGGCAGGACTCACAGATACGCAGTATTTT.